The source of this TCR beta chain is a study of blood T cell repertoires in COVID-19. Method: immunoSEQ multiplex PCR; TCRdb's copy keeps in-frame clones and lacks some. The sample includes over 130,000 clones, 60% to 80% of them seen just once. The CDR3 extends over 16 amino acids. This rearrangement joins TRBV21-1 to TRBJ2-5; the D call in the table, TRBD1, was not verified against the DNA. TRBV21-1 constitutes a pseudogene. The sequence was obtained from a woman aged 45-60 years who had recovered from COVID-19. Sequenced: PBMCs or T cells enriched from blood (not recorded which). The CDR3 protein is CASSKEHRGYEETQYF. DNA for the CDR3: TGTGCCAGCAGCAAAGAACACAGGGGGTACGAAGAGACCCAGTACTTC.